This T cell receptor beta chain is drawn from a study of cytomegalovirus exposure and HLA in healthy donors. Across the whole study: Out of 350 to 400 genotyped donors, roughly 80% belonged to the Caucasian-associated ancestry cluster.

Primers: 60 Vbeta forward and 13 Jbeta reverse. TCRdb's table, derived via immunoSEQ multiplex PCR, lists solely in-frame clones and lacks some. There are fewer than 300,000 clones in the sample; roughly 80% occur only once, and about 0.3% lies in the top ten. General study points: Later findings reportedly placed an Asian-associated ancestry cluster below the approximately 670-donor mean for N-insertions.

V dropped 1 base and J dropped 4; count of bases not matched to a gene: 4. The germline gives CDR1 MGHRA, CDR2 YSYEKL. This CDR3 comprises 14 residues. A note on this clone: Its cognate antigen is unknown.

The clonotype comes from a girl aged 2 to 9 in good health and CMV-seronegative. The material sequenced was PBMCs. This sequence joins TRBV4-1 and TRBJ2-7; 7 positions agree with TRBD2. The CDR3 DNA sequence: TGCGCCAGCAGCCAAGCCCTAGCGGAATACGAGCAGTACTTC. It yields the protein CASSQALAEYEQYF.